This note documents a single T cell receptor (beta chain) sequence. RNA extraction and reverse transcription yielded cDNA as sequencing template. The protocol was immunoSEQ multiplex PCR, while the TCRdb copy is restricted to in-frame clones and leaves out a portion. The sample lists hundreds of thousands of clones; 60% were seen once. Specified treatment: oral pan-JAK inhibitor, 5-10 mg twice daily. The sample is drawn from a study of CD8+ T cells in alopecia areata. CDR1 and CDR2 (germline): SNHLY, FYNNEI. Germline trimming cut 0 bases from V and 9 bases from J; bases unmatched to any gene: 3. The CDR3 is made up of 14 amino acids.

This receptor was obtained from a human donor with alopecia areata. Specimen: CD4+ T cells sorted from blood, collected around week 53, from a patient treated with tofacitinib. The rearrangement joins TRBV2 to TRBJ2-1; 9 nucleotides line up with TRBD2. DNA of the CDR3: TGTGCCAGCAGTGAAGCGTTAGCGGGGGTTGAGCAGTTCTTC. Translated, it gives CASSEALAGVEQFF.